This T cell receptor (beta chain) was documented in a study of T cell repertoires in cytomegalovirus infection. Study-level background: In public TCR beta signatures, there were indications of both CMV infection and matching HLA type.

Of note for this clonotype: Compared with germline, one end of the junction differs, possibly owing to a read error.

MiXCR, run by TCRdb on the reads, gives a single entry per CDR3 protein. The table lists 350,000 to 500,000 distinct CDR3 sequences, about a third of them singletons. Germline loops: CDR1 MNHNY, CDR2 SVGAGI (reference sequence). The CDR3 is 13 residues long. This TCR was sampled from a human donor in good health (CMV status not recorded). Some clones in this sample may be carry-over from other donors' samples. The chain employs TRBV6-6 and TRBJ2-7; perhaps TRBD1 as D (6 bases). The sequenced sample consisted of PBMCs. The CDR3 DNA sequence: TGTGCCAGCAGCGCCGGACAGACCTACGAGCATTACTTC. Translation gives CASSAGQTYEHYF.